These 7 T cell receptor beta chains came from one sample sequenced in a study of blood T cell repertoires in COVID-19. The repertoire was sequenced with immunoSEQ multiplex PCR; TCRdb's copy has only in-frame clones and lacks some. Of about 120,000 clones listed, about nine tenths are singletons. Specimen: peripheral blood. The receptors shown here come from a man in his forties or fifties with acute or convalescent COVID-19.

The CDR3 here is CAWGQGFQTEAFF. CDR3 coding DNA: TGTGCCTGGGGACAGGGTTTTCAAACTGAAGCTTTCTTT. The chain couples TRBV30 to TRBJ1-1, with TRBD1 matching over 8 bases. The germline gives CDR1 GTSNPN, CDR2 SVGIG (reference sequence). Trimming cost V 5 bases and J 5 bases; bases outside gene matches: 7. The CDR3 length is 13 residues.

In this sample, this clone turned up a few times. The chain carries TRBV7-2 and TRBJ1-2; D might be TRBD1 (6 bases). V was shortened by 4 bases and J by 0 bases, with 9 bases between the two germline ends. Germline lookup yields CDR1 SGHTA and CDR2 FQGNSA. This CDR3 region has 14 residues. The CDR3 sequence is CASSYRETNYGYTF. The CDR3 nucleotides are TGTGCCAGCAGCTACAGGGAAACTAACTATGGCTACACCTTC.

V gene TRBV5-1 combines with J gene TRBJ1-1; weak D call: TRBD1 (5 bases). Germline CDR1 reads SGHRS; CDR2 reads YFSETQ. The CDR3 is made up of 15 amino acids. V shed 1 base and J shed 6 bases, with 16 bases lying between them. The CDR3 DNA reads TGCGCCAGCAGCTTGTGGGGCAGGACGATGGCTGAAGCTTTCTTT. It is translated as CASSLWGRTMAEAFF.

The rearrangement uses TRBV2 and TRBJ1-1; the match to TRBD1 covers 12 bases. The CDR3 spans 14 residues. With V trimmed by 5 bases and J by 11 bases, 9 bases remained unmatched. The germline V gene has CDR1 SNHLY and CDR2 FYNNEI. CDR3 DNA sequence: TGTGCCAGCAGTTTTTACCGGGACAGGGGGCACGCTTTCTTT. Encoded protein: CASSFYRDRGHAFF.

The V call is TRBV18, the J call TRBJ2-7, with D perhaps matching TRBD1 (6 bases). V was pared by 6 bases and J by 7 bases, with 13 bases between. Germline V gives CDR1 KGHSH, CDR2 LQKENI. This CDR3 is built from 12 residues. This chain's CDR3 is CASSQGLGEQYF. CDR3 bases: TGTGCCAGCTCCCAGGGGTTAGGGGAGCAGTACTTC.

The chain links TRBV5-1 to TRBJ2-1; D possibly corresponds to TRBD2 (6 bases). V was clipped by 0 bases and J by 3 bases, with 19 bases between them. Germline-derived CDR1 and CDR2 are SGHRS and YFSETQ. CDR3 length: 18 residues. The CDR3 protein is CASSLDGGRLPDYNEQFF. CDR3 nucleotides: TGCGCCAGCAGCTTGGACGGGGGTCGGCTACCCGACTACAATGAGCAGTTCTTC.

In DNA, the CDR3 is TGTGCCAGCAGCCCGGGACAGGGGCGGACTGAAGCTTTCTTT. Translating gives CASSPGQGRTEAFF. The rearrangement joins TRBV6-5 to TRBJ1-1; 10 positions match TRBD1. Germline trimming cut 6 bases from V and 5 bases from J; bases unmatched to any gene: 6. There are 14 residues in the CDR3. CDR1 is MNHEY, CDR2 SVGAGI, per germline.